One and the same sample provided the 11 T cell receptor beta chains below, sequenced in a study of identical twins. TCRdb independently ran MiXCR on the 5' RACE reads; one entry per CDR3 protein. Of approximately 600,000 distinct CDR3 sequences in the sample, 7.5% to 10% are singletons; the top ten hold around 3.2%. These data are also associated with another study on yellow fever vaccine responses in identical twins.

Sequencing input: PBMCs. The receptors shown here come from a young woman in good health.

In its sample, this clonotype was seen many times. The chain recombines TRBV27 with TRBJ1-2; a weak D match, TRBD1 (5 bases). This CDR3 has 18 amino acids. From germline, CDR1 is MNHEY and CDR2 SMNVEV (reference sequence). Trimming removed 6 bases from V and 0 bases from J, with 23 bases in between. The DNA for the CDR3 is TGTGCCAGCAGCCCGTCGAGGGTTCCCATAGGGGCTAACTATGGCTACACCTTC. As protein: CASSPSRVPIGANYGYTF.

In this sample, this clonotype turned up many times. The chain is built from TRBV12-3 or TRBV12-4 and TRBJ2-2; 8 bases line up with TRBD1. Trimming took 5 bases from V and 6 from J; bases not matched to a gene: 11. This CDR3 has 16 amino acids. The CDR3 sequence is CASSHSDRVDAGELFF. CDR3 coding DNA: TGTGCCAGCAGTCATTCGGACAGGGTTGACGCCGGGGAGCTGTTTTTT.

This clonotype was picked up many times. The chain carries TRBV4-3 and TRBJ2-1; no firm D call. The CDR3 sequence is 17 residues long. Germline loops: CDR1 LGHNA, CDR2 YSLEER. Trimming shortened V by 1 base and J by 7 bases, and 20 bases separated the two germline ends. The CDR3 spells CASSQGAPLTKLNEQFF. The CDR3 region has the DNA TGCGCCAGCAGCCAAGGAGCTCCTCTAACTAAGCTGAATGAGCAGTTCTTC.

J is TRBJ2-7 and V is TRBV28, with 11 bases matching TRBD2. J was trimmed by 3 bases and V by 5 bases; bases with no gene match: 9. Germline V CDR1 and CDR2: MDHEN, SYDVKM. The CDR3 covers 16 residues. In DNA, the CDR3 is TGTGCCAGCAGTGAGGGGACTAGCGGATTATTCTACGAGCAGTACTTC. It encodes CASSEGTSGLFYEQYF.

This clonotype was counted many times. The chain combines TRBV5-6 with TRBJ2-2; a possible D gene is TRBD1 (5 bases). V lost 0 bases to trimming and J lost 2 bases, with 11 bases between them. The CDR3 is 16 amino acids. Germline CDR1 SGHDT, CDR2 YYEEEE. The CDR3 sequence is CASSLVGRENTGELFF. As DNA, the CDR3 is TGTGCCAGCAGCTTGGTCGGCAGGGAAAACACCGGGGAGCTGTTTTTT.

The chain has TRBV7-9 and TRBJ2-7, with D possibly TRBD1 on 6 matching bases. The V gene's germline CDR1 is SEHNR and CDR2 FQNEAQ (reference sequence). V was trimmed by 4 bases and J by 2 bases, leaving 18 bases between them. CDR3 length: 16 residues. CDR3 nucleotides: TGTGCCAGCAGCTCAACCCAGGCGACAGGCCCCTACGAGCAGTACTTC. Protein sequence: CASSSTQATGPYEQYF.

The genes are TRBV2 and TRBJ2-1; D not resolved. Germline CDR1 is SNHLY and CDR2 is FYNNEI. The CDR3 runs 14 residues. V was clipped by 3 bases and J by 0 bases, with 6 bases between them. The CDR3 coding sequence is TGTGCCAGCAGTGACTCGAGCTCCTACAATGAGCAGTTCTTC. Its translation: CASSDSSSYNEQFF.

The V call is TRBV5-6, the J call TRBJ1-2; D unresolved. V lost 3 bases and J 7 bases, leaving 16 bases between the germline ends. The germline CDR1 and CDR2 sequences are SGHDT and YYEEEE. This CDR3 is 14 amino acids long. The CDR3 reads CASSSLAPGGGYTF. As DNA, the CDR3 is TGTGCCAGCAGCTCCCTCGCGCCGGGTGGTGGCTACACCTTC.

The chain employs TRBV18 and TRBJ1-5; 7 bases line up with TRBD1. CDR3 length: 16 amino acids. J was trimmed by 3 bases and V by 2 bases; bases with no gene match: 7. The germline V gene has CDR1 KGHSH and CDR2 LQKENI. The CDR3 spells CASSPLGQVLNQPQHF. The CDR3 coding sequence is TGTGCCAGCTCACCATTAGGACAGGTTCTCAATCAGCCCCAGCATTTT.

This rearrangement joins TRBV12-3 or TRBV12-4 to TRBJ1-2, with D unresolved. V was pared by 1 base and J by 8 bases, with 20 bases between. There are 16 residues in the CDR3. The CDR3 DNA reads TGTGCCAGCAGTTTAGACCAACACGAAAGGACGCGGGGCTACACCTTC. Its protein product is CASSLDQHERTRGYTF.

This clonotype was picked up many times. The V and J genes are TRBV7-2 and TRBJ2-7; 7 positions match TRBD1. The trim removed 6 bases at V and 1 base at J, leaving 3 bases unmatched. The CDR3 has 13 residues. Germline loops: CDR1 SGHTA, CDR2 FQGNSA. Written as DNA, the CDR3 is TGTGCCAGCAGGGGGGACAGTTCCTACGAGCAGTACTTC. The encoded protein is CASRGDSSYEQYF.